Listed here are 8 T cell receptor beta chains from one sample, sequenced in a study of blood T cell repertoires in COVID-19. Profiling relied on immunoSEQ multiplex PCR, and the TCRdb table lists in-frame clones only, not all of them. The table includes more than 200,000 clones, 84% detected once. Sequencing input: peripheral blood. The receptors shown here come from a man aged 55-75 years with acute or convalescent COVID-19.

This CDR3 is CASTAGSSGNTIYF. The CDR3 nucleotides read TGTGCCAGTACTGCCGGGAGCTCTGGAAACACCATATATTTT. The V call is TRBV19, the J call TRBJ1-3; the D is unclear. Germline V CDR1 and CDR2: LNHDA, SQIVND (reference sequence). V lost 7 bases and J lost 0, with 10 bases in between. The CDR3 has 14 amino acids.

The rearrangement joins TRBV19 to TRBJ1-1; D not resolved. The CDR3 runs 16 residues. From germline, CDR1 is LNHDA and CDR2 SQIVND (reference sequence). V was trimmed by 6 bases and J by 1 base, leaving 18 bases between them. DNA of the CDR3: TGTGCCAGTAGCAAGCGGACGGGTGTGGGGAACACTGAAGCTTTCTTT. Encoded protein: CASSKRTGVGNTEAFF.

The chain links TRBV3-1 (or the pseudogene TRBV3-2) to TRBJ2-2; TRBD2 is a possible D gene (5 bases). Germline V gene data show CDR1 as LGHDT and CDR2 as YNNKEL (reference sequence). The CDR3 has 15 residues. Trimming took 0 bases from V and 7 from J, leaving 12 bases between them. This CDR3 is CASSQEPRAGGELFF. The CDR3 bases are TGTGCCAGCAGCCAAGAGCCAAGGGCGGGCGGGGAGCTGTTTTTT.

This clone was counted once. V gene TRBV5-1 combines with J gene TRBJ2-3; D might be TRBD1 (6 bases). V was pared by 3 bases and J by 0 bases, with 8 bases between. The CDR3 consists of 14 residues. Per the germline V gene, CDR1 is SGHRS and CDR2 is YFSETQ. The CDR3 here is CASSSRGSTDTQYF. The DNA for the CDR3 is TGCGCCAGCAGCTCAAGGGGGAGCACAGATACGCAGTATTTT.

The chain uses TRBV7-9 and TRBJ1-6; D is unresolved. This CDR3 comprises 13 residues. The germline V gene encodes CDR1 SEHNR and CDR2 FQNEAQ (reference sequence). The V and J ends lost 1 base and 15 bases respectively, with 13 bases between them. In DNA, the CDR3 is TGTGCCAGCAGCTTAGGGGAAGTGGGAGTCCTCCACTTT. Residues: CASSLGEVGVLHF.

This chain connects TRBV9 to TRBJ1-2, with a possible D match to TRBD1 (5 bases). V lost 1 base and J lost 2, with 9 bases in between. The CDR3 has 14 residues. Germline-derived CDR1 and CDR2 are SGDLS and YYNGEE. The CDR3 protein is CASSVRGGNYGYTF. For the CDR3, the DNA is TGTGCCAGCAGCGTAAGGGGCGGCAACTATGGCTACACCTTC.

The chain is built from TRBV14 and TRBJ1-2, with D perhaps matching TRBD1 (5 bases). Trimming cost V 3 bases and J 4 bases, with 15 bases left between them. CDR1 SGHDN and CDR2 FVKESK come from the germline V gene. The CDR3 is made up of 15 amino acids. DNA of the CDR3: TGTGCCAGCAGCCAGCGGTGGAGGGACGGCTATGGCTACACCTTC. As protein: CASSQRWRDGYGYTF.

The CDR3 bases are TGTGCCAGAGGAAAAATAGCGGGGGGGACCCCAGATACGCAGTATTTT. Protein: CARGKIAGGTPDTQYF. This chain joins TRBV5-3 and TRBJ2-3, with 11 bases that match TRBD2. TRBV5-3 is recorded as an ORF, its role being uncertain. The CDR3 has 16 residues. With 7 bases clipped from V and 4 bases from J, the junction kept 11 bases outside the gene matches.